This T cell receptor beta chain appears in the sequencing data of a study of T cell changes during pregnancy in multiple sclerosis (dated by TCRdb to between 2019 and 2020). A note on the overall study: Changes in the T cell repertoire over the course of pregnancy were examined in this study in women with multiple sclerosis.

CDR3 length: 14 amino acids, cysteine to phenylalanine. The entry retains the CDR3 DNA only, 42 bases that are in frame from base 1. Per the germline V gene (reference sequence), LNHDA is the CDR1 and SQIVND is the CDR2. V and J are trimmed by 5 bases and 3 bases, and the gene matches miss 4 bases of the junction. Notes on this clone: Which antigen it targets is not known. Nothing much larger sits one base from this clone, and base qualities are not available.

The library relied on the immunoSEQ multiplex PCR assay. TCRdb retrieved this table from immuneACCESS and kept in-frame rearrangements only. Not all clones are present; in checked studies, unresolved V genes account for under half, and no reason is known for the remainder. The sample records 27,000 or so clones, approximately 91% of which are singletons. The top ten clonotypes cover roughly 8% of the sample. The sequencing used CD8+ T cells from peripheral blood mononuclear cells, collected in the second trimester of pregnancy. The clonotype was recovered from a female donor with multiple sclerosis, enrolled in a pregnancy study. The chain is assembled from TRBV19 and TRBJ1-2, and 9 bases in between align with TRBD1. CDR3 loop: CASSPQGAHYGYTF. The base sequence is TGTGCCAGTAGTCCACAGGGGGCGCACTATGGCTACACCTTC.